The TCR beta chain described here comes from a study of OX40 agonist ivuxolimab in advanced cancers. TCRdb's copy holds only in-frame clones and misses some; the assay was immunoSEQ multiplex PCR. The sample consists of fewer than 80,000 clones, 75% to 90% of them appearing once. Patients who had autoimmune disease history or got systemic immunosuppression were left out. Findings and caveats of the study: Averaging showed that CD8+ T cells had more expanded clones than CD4+ did.

CDR3 size: 15 residues. The germline gives CDR1 KGHSH, CDR2 LQKENI. Between the trimmed V and J ends, which lost 3 bases and 2 bases, there was a span of 11 bases. Comments on this clone: Its target is unknown.

The chain has TRBV18 and TRBJ2-1; D unclear. The TCR originated in an adult with an advanced solid tumor such as melanoma, head and neck, liver or kidney cancer. The source material was CD4+ or CD8+ T cells sorted from blood, sampled in a trial of the OX40 agonist ivuxolimab. The CDR3 bases are TGTGCCAGCTCACCCCGGACCGATACCTACAATGAGCAGTTCTTC. Translation gives CASSPRTDTYNEQFF. The complete variable domain, with remaining parts taken from reference TRBV18 and TRBJ2-1, reads NAGVMQNPRHLVRRRGQEARLRCSPMKGHSHVYWYRQLPEEGLKFMVYLQKENIIDESGMPKERFSAEFPKEGPSILRIQQVVRGDSAAYFCASSPRTDTYNEQFFGPGTRLTVL.